These 15 T cell receptor beta chains came from one sample sequenced in a study of OX40 agonist ivuxolimab in advanced cancers. Measured with immunoSEQ multiplex PCR; TCRdb has only the in-frame clones, and not every one. The table includes tens of thousands of clones, 80% to 85% detected once. The material sequenced was CD4+ or CD8+ T cells sorted from blood, taken in a trial of the OX40 agonist ivuxolimab. Receptors originate from an adult with an advanced solid tumor such as melanoma, head and neck, liver or kidney cancer.

V gene TRBV5-5 combines with J gene TRBJ2-3; 8 positions agree with TRBD1. Trimming removed 1 base from V and 5 bases from J; junction bases left unmatched: 6. The CDR3 length is 15 residues. The germline V gene encodes CDR1 SGHKS and CDR2 YYEKEE (reference sequence). The CDR3 region has the DNA TGTGCCAGCAGCTTGCAGGGGGCCCGGCGAGATACGCAGTATTTT. This codes for CASSLQGARRDTQYF.

This chain uses TRBV5-4 with TRBJ1-4; D might be TRBD1 (5 bases). Germline lookup yields CDR1 SGHNT and CDR2 YYREEE (reference sequence). The length of the CDR3 is 18 residues. V dropped 4 bases and J dropped 0 bases, with 19 bases sitting between them. CDR3 residues: CASSPRQSAVATNEKLFF. The CDR3, as DNA: TGTGCCAGCAGCCCTAGACAGAGCGCGGTCGCAACTAATGAAAAACTGTTTTTT.

The rearrangement uses TRBV28 and TRBJ2-3, with 8 positions matching TRBD2. The germline V gene encodes CDR1 MDHEN and CDR2 SYDVKM. The length of the CDR3 is 16 residues. V was clipped by 8 bases and J by 0 bases; unmatched bases: 10. Written as DNA, the CDR3 is TGTGCCAGCTGGAAGGGTAGCGGGGCCAGCACAGATACGCAGTATTTT. Its translation: CASWKGSGASTDTQYF.

This rearrangement joins TRBV18 to TRBJ2-1; 8 bases line up with TRBD2. Per the germline V gene, CDR1 is KGHSH and CDR2 is LQKENI. The trim removed 3 bases at V and 4 bases at J, leaving 5 bases unmatched. The CDR3 is 15 residues long. CDR3 sequence reads: CASSPEAGEYNEQFF. The CDR3 DNA sequence: TGTGCCAGCTCACCTGAAGCGGGGGAATACAATGAGCAGTTCTTC. The variable domain in full, completed from reference TRBV18 and TRBJ2-1, reads NAGVMQNPRHLVRRRGQEARLRCSPMKGHSHVYWYRQLPEEGLKFMVYLQKENIIDESGMPKERFSAEFPKEGPSILRIQQVVRGDSAAYFCASSPEAGEYNEQFFGPGTRLTVL.

This clone has more than one count but fewer than ten. The rearrangement links TRBV20-1 to TRBJ1-6; D is unresolved. This CDR3 spans 10 amino acids. Trimming shortened V by 3 bases and J by 14 bases, and 8 bases separated the two germline ends. Germline CDR1 reads DFQATT; CDR2 reads SNEGSKA (reference sequence). CDR3 DNA: TGCAGTGCTAGGCTGCTAGCCCTCCACTTT. This sequence encodes CSARLLALHF.

The genes are TRBV5-5 and TRBJ2-3; 13 positions agree with TRBD2. The CDR3 loop spans 16 amino acids. Germline lookup yields CDR1 SGHKS and CDR2 YYEKEE (reference sequence). J lost 4 bases, V lost 2 bases, and 4 bases had no gene match. CDR3 nucleotide sequence: TGTGCCAGCAGCTTAAGACTAGCGGGGGGACCAGATACGCAGTATTTT. It is translated as CASSLRLAGGPDTQYF. The full variable domain, in which reference TRBV5-5 and TRBJ2-3 provide the parts outside the CDR3, is DAGVTQSPTHLIKTRGQQVTLRCSPISGHKSVSWYQQVLGQGPQFIFQYYEKEERGRGNFPDRFSARQFPNYSSELNVNALLLGDSALYLCASSLRLAGGPDTQYFGPGTRLTVL.

V gene TRBV27 combines with J gene TRBJ1-1, with 8 bases aligning to TRBD1. The germline CDR1 and CDR2 sequences are MNHEY and SMNVEV (reference sequence). J was trimmed by 0 bases and V by 6 bases; bases with no gene match: 6. This CDR3 is built from 15 residues. The chain's CDR3 is CASSNGQGMNTEAFF. As DNA, the CDR3 is TGTGCCAGCAGCAACGGACAGGGCATGAACACTGAAGCTTTCTTT.

V and J are TRBV30 and TRBJ1-5; no clear D. V was clipped by 0 bases and J by 7 bases, with 7 bases between them. Germline V lookup: CDR1 GTSNPN, CDR2 SVGIG (reference sequence). This CDR3 is 12 amino acids long. The CDR3 is CAWSVLEQPQHF. The CDR3 region has the DNA TGTGCCTGGAGTGTACTTGAGCAGCCCCAGCATTTT.

As for this clone: This specimen includes other DNA sequences encoding the same CDR3. This chain uses TRBV18 with TRBJ2-5; a possible D gene is TRBD1 (5 bases). The CDR3 loop spans 14 amino acids. With 2 bases removed from V and 5 bases from J, the gap between germline ends came to 12 bases. Germline lookup yields CDR1 KGHSH and CDR2 LQKENI. This chain's CDR3 is CASSPGAVQETQYF. CDR3 nucleotide sequence: TGTGCCAGCTCACCAGGGGCAGTTCAGGAGACCCAGTACTTC.

The chain joins TRBV7-9 to TRBJ1-4; D gene ambiguous. The CDR3 has 15 amino acids. Per the germline V gene, CDR1 is SEHNR and CDR2 is FQNEAQ (reference sequence). Trimming took off 5 bases at V and 4 bases at J, with 14 bases between the two ends. CDR3 DNA sequence: TGTGCCAGCAGCCCCAAATCACCGGTTAATGAAAAACTGTTTTTT. Translated: CASSPKSPVNEKLFF.

The V call is TRBV4-3, the J call TRBJ2-3; D is unclear. Trimming pared 8 bases from V and 2 bases from J, leaving 11 bases between. This CDR3 is 13 amino acids long. CDR1 is LGHNA and CDR2 is YSLEER in the germline V gene. The chain's CDR3 is CASGDSYTDTQYF. Here the CDR3 DNA reads TGCGCCAGCGGAGACTCATACACAGATACGCAGTATTTT.

The chain has TRBV18 and TRBJ2-3; TRBD2 matches 14 bases. Unmatched junction bases numbered 1, after V lost 0 bases and J lost 11 bases. This CDR3 comprises 14 residues. Germline-derived CDR1 and CDR2 are KGHSH and LQKENI. CDR3 sequence (DNA): TGTGCCAGCTCACCACCAGGACTAGCGGGGGGGCAGTATTTT. Encoded protein: CASSPPGLAGGQYF.

The chain joins TRBV6-8 to TRBJ2-5; a possible D gene is TRBD2 (5 bases). The CDR3 totals 10 residues. Germline V gene data show CDR1 as MNHGY and CDR2 as SAAAGT. CDR3 in DNA: TGTGTCACGGGGTGGGAGACCCAGTACTTC. Its protein is CVTGWETQYF.

The chain uses TRBV29-1 and TRBJ1-2; D not resolved. Germline CDR1 and CDR2: SQVTM and ANQGSEA. Between the trimmed V and J ends, which lost 6 bases and 8 bases, there was a span of 16 bases. The CDR3 runs to 12 residues. CDR3 sequence: CSVLRRERGYTF. DNA of the CDR3: TGCAGCGTCCTCCGACGGGAGAGGGGCTACACCTTC.

V is TRBV6-1 and J is TRBJ2-3; 7 bases fit TRBD1. Germline V gene lookup returns CDR1 MNHNS and CDR2 SASEGT. The CDR3 loop spans 14 amino acids. The trim removed 5 bases at V and 8 bases at J, leaving 10 bases unmatched. CDR3 loop: CASSPGTENPTQYF. Here the CDR3 DNA reads TGTGCCAGCAGTCCAGGGACAGAGAACCCTACGCAGTATTTT.